This paragraph covers one TCR beta chain sequence. The data were obtained in a study of T cell changes during pregnancy in multiple sclerosis. The CDR3 length is 14 residues. V gave up 5 bases and J gave up 10 bases, with 15 bases separating them. Germline values: CDR1 MNHEY, CDR2 SVGAGI. Measured with immunoSEQ multiplex PCR; TCRdb has only the in-frame clones, and not every one. The table lists tens of thousands of clones, about 90% of them singletons. This chain connects TRBV6-5 to TRBJ1-6; D may be TRBD1 (5 bases). The sample was peripheral blood, taken before pregnancy. The source of this sequence is a female donor with multiple sclerosis, enrolled in a pregnancy study. This chain's CDR3 is CASSSGSRGSPLHF. For the CDR3, the DNA is TGTGCCAGCAGTAGCGGGTCTCGGGGCTCACCCCTCCACTTT.